These T cell receptor beta chains were read from a single sample in a study of T cell responses to AZD1222 COVID-19 vaccine. Generated by immunoSEQ multiplex PCR, the TCRdb table keeps only in-frame clones and is missing some. There are 25,000 to 35,000 clones in the sample; 90% to 95% occur only once, and 45% lies in the top ten. The sample here was peripheral blood, taken on day 0 of AZD1222 vaccination. These receptors all stem from an adult in good health. The CDR3 runs from the conserved cysteine through the conserved F or W. A D gene is named only where the DNA matches it firmly. Size values are once, few and many counts, or a class for expanded clones, and some rows have none.

clone size,D gene,J gene,V gene,CDR3 protein,CDR3 DNA
-,-,TRBJ1-2,TRBV12-5,CASGLVRAYYGYTF,TGTGCTAGTGGTTTGGTACGGGCCTACTACGGCTACACCTTC
-,TRBD2,TRBJ2-5,TRBV5-4,CASSERTSDGTQYF,TGTGCCAGCAGCGAACGGACTAGCGATGGGACCCAGTACTTC
-,-,TRBJ1-2,TRBV2,CASSERAARRNYGYTF,TGTGCCAGCAGTGAGCGGGCAGCCCGAAGGAACTATGGCTACACCTTC
-,TRBD2,TRBJ2-5,TRBV7-8,CAGGEGRGETQYF,TGTGCCGGGGGGGAGGGGCGAGGAGAGACCCAGTACTTC
-,-,TRBJ2-7,TRBV10-3,CATAVGGGSSYEQYF,TGTGCCACCGCCGTCGGCGGAGGCAGCTCCTACGAGCAGTACTTC
-,-,TRBJ2-7,TRBV15,CATSRPLDAGNYEQYF,TGTGCCACCAGCAGACCTTTAGACGCAGGCAACTACGAGCAGTACTTC
-,-,TRBJ2-2,TRBV3-1/TRBV3-2,CASSQNQGPRQANTGELFF,TGTGCCAGCAGCCAGAACCAAGGTCCCCGACAAGCGAACACCGGGGAGCTGTTTTTT
-,-,TRBJ1-4,TRBV5-1,CASSSTLGSEKLFF,TGCGCCAGCAGCTCGACGCTCGGGTCTGAAAAACTGTTTTTT
-,-,TRBJ1-1,TRBV5-1,CASSLTADEAFF,TGCGCCAGCAGCTTGACGGCGGATGAAGCTTTCTTT
-,-,TRBJ1-1,TRBV13,CASSREGEAFF,TGTGCCAGCAGTCGGGAGGGTGAAGCTTTCTTT
few,-,TRBJ1-2,TRBV7-2,CASSLGQVYGYTF,TGTGCCAGCAGCTTAGGACAGGTCTATGGCTACACCTTC
-,-,TRBJ1-2,TRBV3-1/TRBV3-2,CASSPYCISGYTF,TGTGCCAGCAGCCCCTATTGCATTAGTGGCTACACCTTC
-,-,TRBJ1-3,TRBV7-9,CASSQTGMTGNTIYF,TGTGCCAGCAGCCAAACAGGGATGACTGGAAACACCATATATTTT
-,-,TRBJ2-2,TRBV12-3/TRBV12-4,CASSSTYTGELFF,TGTGCCAGCAGTTCGACCTACACCGGGGAGCTGTTTTTT
-,-,TRBJ2-7,TRBV4-3,CASSQGIGQSYEQYF,TGCGCCAGCAGCCAAGGTATAGGACAGAGCTACGAGCAGTACTTC
-,-,TRBJ1-3,TRBV30,CAWSLGNTIYF,TGTGCCTGGAGCCTAGGAAACACCATATATTTT
-,-,TRBJ1-4,TRBV5-1,CASSFGSLSNEKLFF,TGCGCCAGCAGCTTCGGGTCGCTAAGCAATGAAAAACTGTTTTTT
-,-,TRBJ2-7,TRBV3-1/TRBV3-2,CASSQGTGNFYEQYF,TGTGCCAGCAGCCAAGGTACAGGGAACTTCTACGAGCAGTACTTC
-,TRBD1,TRBJ1-2,TRBV7-2,CASSIGQGLNYGYTF,TGTGCCAGCAGCATCGGACAGGGACTTAACTATGGCTACACCTTC
-,-,TRBJ2-3,TRBV10-3,CAISESKPGPTTDTQYF,TGTGCCATCAGTGAGTCGAAGCCGGGACCAACCACAGATACGCAGTATTTT
-,-,TRBJ2-2,TRBV29-1,CSVGSTPGTGELFF,TGCAGCGTTGGCTCCACCCCGGGAACCGGGGAGCTGTTTTTT
-,-,TRBJ2-2,TRBV6-5,CASSYSTRWDGELFF,TGTGCCAGCAGTTACTCGACACGATGGGACGGGGAGCTGTTTTTT
once,-,TRBJ1-1,TRBV5-4,CASSLARAGEAFF,TGTGCCAGCAGCTTGGCCAGGGCAGGTGAAGCTTTCTTT
-,TRBD1,TRBJ2-3,TRBV11-2,CASSLVRGLDTQYF,TGTGCCAGCAGCTTAGTAAGGGGGCTTGATACGCAGTATTTT
-,-,TRBJ2-7,TRBV6-5,CASTGDRSYEQYF,TGTGCCAGCACCGGGGACCGGTCCTACGAGCAGTACTTC
-,TRBD1,TRBJ1-6,TRBV5-8,CANGQGIDSPLHF,TGTGCCAATGGACAGGGGATAGATTCACCCCTCCACTTT
-,-,TRBJ2-3,TRBV11-2,CASSLPSDTQYF,TGTGCCAGCAGCCTCCCTTCAGATACGCAGTATTTT
-,-,TRBJ2-7,TRBV7-9,CASSSGGGFPYEQYF,TGTGCCAGCAGCTCCGGGGGCGGTTTTCCCTACGAGCAGTACTTC
-,-,TRBJ1-5,TRBV4-1,CASSQEITGNQPQHF,TGCGCCAGCAGCCAGGAAATTACAGGGAATCAGCCCCAGCATTTT
-,TRBD1,TRBJ1-1,TRBV7-2,CASSFVGAGGAGEAFF,TGTGCCAGCAGCTTCGTCGGAGCAGGGGGCGCGGGTGAAGCTTTCTTT
-,TRBD1,TRBJ1-2,TRBV6-5,CASRGDRGPSRGYTF,TGTGCCAGCAGGGGGGACAGGGGACCTTCCCGGGGCTACACCTTC
-,TRBD1,TRBJ1-5,TRBV20-1,CSANDRGENQPQHF,TGCAGTGCTAATGACAGGGGCGAAAATCAGCCCCAGCATTTT
-,-,TRBJ1-3,TRBV7-2,CASSPFSRVGNTIYF,TGTGCCAGCAGCCCCTTTTCCAGGGTAGGAAACACCATATATTTT
-,-,TRBJ1-1,TRBV5-1,CASSLETNTEAFF,TGCGCCAGCAGCTTGGAGACAAACACTGAAGCTTTCTTT
-,-,TRBJ1-6,TRBV5-1,CASSPLGDGGWPLHF,TGCGCCAGCAGCCCTTTGGGCGATGGAGGGTGGCCCCTCCACTTT
-,-,TRBJ1-5,TRBV19,CASTLGTAGLGQPQHF,TGTGCCAGTACCCTCGGGACGGCGGGGCTGGGTCAGCCCCAGCATTTT
-,TRBD1,TRBJ1-5,TRBV19,CASSRGTDNQPQHF,TGTGCCAGTAGTAGGGGGACAGACAATCAGCCCCAGCATTTT
few,-,TRBJ1-2,TRBV19,CASSPEGRGYTF,TGTGCCAGTAGTCCCGAGGGGCGCGGCTACACCTTC
-,-,TRBJ2-7,TRBV7-8,CASSLGRTVEQYF,TGTGCCAGCAGCTTGGGGCGGACTGTCGAGCAGTACTTC
-,TRBD1,TRBJ1-2,TRBV14,CASSPWGQANGYTF,TGTGCCAGCAGCCCCTGGGGACAGGCAAATGGCTACACCTTC
-,-,TRBJ1-4,TRBV9,CASSVGGLANEKLFF,TGTGCCAGCAGCGTAGGTGGACTTGCTAATGAAAAACTGTTTTTT
-,-,TRBJ2-7,TRBV14,CASSQDPGSSYEQYF,TGTGCCAGCAGCCAAGATCCGGGCAGCTCCTACGAGCAGTACTTC
-,-,TRBJ1-2,TRBV10-1,CASSVRSNYGYTF,TGCGCCAGCAGTGTGCGGTCTAACTATGGCTACACCTTC
few,-,TRBJ2-3,TRBV18,CASSPGRGALTDTQYF,TGTGCCAGCTCACCGGGTCGGGGGGCTCTCACAGATACGCAGTATTTT
-,-,TRBJ2-3,TRBV5-1,CASSSRLSTDTQYF,TGCGCCAGCAGCTCCAGGTTAAGCACAGATACGCAGTATTTT
-,-,TRBJ1-2,TRBV5-8,CASSLRASGSDGYTF,TGTGCCAGCAGCTTGAGGGCGTCAGGGTCGGATGGCTACACCTTC
-,-,TRBJ2-2,TRBV4-2,CASRGGQPNTGELFF,TGTGCCAGCAGAGGGGGGCAGCCGAACACCGGGGAGCTGTTTTTT
-,-,TRBJ2-3,TRBV4-2,CASSPREGGTDTQYF,TGTGCCAGCAGCCCAAGGGAGGGGGGTACAGATACGCAGTATTTT
-,-,TRBJ2-3,TRBV11-2,CASSSQGLSDTQYF,TGTGCCAGCAGCTCTCAGGGCTTGTCAGATACGCAGTATTTT
-,-,TRBJ1-5,TRBV19,CASSSRDGHNQPQHF,TGTGCCAGTAGTTCCCGGGACGGCCACAATCAGCCCCAGCATTTT
-,-,TRBJ1-1,TRBV19,CASSVGDTEAFF,TGTGCCAGTAGTGTGGGGGACACTGAAGCTTTCTTT
once,TRBD1,TRBJ1-6,TRBV18,CASSPIPQTGETNSPLHF,TGTGCCAGCTCACCAATTCCCCAGACAGGGGAGACTAATTCACCCCTCCACTTT
-,-,TRBJ1-6,TRBV4-3,CASSQYGYNSPLHF,TGCGCCAGCAGCCAATACGGGTATAATTCACCCCTCCACTTT